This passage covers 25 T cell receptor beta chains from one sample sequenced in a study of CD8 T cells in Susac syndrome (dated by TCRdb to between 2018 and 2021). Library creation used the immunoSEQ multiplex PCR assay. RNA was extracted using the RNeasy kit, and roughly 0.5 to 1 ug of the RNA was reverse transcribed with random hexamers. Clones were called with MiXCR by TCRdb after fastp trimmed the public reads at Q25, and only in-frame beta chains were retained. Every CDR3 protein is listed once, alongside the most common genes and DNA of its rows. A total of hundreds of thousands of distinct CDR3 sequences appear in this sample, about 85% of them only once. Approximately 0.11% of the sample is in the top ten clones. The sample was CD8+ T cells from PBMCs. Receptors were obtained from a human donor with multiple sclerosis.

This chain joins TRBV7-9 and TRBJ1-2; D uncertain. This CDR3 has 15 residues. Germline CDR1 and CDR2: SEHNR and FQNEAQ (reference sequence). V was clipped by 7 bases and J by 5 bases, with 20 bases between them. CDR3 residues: CASTYGERVGYGYTF. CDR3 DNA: TGTGCCAGCACTTATGGTGAAAGGGTCGGATATGGCTACACCTTC.

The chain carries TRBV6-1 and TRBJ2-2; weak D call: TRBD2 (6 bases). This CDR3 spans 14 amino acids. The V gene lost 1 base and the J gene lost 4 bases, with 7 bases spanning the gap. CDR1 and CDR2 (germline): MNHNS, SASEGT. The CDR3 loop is CASSEVGGTGELFF. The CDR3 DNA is TGTGCCAGCAGTGAAGTGGGGGGCACCGGGGAGCTGTTTTTT.

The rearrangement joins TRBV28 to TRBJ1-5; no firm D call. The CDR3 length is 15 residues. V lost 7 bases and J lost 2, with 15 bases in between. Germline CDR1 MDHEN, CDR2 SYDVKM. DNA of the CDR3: TGTGCCAGCACGACCCGCGGCTGGGGCAATCAGCCCCAGCATTTT. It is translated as CASTTRGWGNQPQHF.

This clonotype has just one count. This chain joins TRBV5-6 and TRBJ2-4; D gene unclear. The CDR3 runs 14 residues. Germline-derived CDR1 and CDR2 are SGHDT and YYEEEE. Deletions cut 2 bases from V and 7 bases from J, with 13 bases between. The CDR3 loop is CASSFGSGSNIQYF. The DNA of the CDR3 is TGTGCCAGCAGCTTCGGTAGTGGATCTAACATTCAGTACTTC.

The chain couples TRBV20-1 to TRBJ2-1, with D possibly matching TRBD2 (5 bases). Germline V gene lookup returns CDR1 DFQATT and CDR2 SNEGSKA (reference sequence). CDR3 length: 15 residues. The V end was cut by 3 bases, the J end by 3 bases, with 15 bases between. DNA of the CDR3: TGCAGTGCTAGTCGACTACGGGGATTCTACAATGAGCAGTTCTTC. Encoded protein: CSASRLRGFYNEQFF.

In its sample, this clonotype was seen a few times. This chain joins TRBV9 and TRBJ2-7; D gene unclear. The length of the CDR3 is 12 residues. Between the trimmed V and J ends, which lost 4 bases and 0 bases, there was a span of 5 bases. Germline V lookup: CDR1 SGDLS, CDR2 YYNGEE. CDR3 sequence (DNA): TGTGCCAGCAGCTCCCCCTCCTACGAGCAGTACTTC. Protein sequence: CASSSPSYEQYF.

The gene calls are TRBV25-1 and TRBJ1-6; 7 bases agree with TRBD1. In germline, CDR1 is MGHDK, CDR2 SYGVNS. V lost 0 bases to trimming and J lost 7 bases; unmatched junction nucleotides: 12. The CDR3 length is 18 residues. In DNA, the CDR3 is TGTGCCAGCAGTGAATATTCAAGGGCGACAGGGTGGAATTCACCCCTCCACTTT. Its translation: CASSEYSRATGWNSPLHF.

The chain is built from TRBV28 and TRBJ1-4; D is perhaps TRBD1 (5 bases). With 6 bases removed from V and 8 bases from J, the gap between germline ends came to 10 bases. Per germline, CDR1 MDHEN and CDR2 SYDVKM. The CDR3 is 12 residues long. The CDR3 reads CASSPGREKLFF. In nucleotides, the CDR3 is TGTGCCAGCAGCCCAGGGAGGGAAAAACTGTTTTTT.

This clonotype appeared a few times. This chain's CDR3 is CASSSPGGPPYEQYF. The CDR3 nucleotides read TGCGCCAGCAGCTCACCGGGAGGGCCCCCCTACGAGCAGTACTTC. V usage is TRBV5-1 and J usage is TRBJ2-7; 8 bases agree with TRBD2. Per germline, CDR1 SGHRS and CDR2 YFSETQ. The CDR3 loop spans 15 amino acids. Losses at the gene ends were 3 bases for V and 2 bases for J; bases not matched to a gene: 7.

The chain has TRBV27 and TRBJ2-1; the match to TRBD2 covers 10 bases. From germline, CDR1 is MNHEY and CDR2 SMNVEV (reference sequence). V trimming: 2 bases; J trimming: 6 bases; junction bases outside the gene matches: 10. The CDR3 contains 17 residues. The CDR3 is CASSLVLAGEDSNEQFF. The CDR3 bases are TGTGCCAGCAGTTTAGTCCTAGCGGGGGAGGACTCCAATGAGCAGTTCTTC.

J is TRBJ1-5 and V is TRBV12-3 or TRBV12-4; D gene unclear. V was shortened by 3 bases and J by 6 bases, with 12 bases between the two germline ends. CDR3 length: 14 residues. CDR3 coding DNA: TGTGCCAGCAGTTTTTCCCAATCCGGTCAGCCCCAGCATTTT. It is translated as CASSFSQSGQPQHF.

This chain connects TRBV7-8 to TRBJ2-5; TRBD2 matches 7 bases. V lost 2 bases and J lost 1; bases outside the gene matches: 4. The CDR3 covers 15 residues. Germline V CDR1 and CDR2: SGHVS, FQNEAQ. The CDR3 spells CASSLNKRGQETQYF. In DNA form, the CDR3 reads TGTGCCAGCAGCTTAAATAAGCGGGGCCAAGAGACCCAGTACTTC.

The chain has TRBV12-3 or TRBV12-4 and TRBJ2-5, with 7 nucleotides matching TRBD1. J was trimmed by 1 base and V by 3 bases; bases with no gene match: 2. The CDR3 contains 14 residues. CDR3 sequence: CASSLGTAQETQYF. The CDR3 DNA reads TGTGCCAGCAGTTTGGGGACAGCCCAAGAGACCCAGTACTTC.

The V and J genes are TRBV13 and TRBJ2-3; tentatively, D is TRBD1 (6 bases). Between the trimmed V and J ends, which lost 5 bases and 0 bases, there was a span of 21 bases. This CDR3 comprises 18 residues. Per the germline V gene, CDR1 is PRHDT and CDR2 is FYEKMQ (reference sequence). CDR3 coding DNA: TGTGCCAGCAGCCTCGGAATTGCTACAGGGAGTAGCACAGATACGCAGTATTTT. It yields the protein CASSLGIATGSSTDTQYF.

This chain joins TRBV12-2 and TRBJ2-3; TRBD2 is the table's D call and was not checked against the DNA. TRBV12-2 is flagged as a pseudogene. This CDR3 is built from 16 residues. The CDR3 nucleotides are TGTGCAAGTCGCTTGCTAACCGGGACTCAGGGAGATACGCAGTATTTT. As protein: CASRLLTGTQGDTQYF.

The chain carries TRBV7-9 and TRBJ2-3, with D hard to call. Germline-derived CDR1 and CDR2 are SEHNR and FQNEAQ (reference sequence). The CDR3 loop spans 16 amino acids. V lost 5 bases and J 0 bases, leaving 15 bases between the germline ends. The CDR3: CASSRSTFASTDTQYF. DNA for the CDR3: TGTGCCAGCAGCCGCTCGACATTTGCTAGCACAGATACGCAGTATTTT.

CDR3 in amino acids: CASLAAPSGEQYF. DNA of the CDR3: TGTGCCAGCTTAGCCGCACCTTCAGGGGAGCAGTACTTC. The V gene is TRBV27, the J gene TRBJ2-7, with D possibly being TRBD1 (5 bases). This CDR3 contains 13 residues. V shed 8 bases and J shed 7 bases, with 18 bases lying between them. Germline CDR1 and CDR2: MNHEY and SMNVEV (reference sequence).

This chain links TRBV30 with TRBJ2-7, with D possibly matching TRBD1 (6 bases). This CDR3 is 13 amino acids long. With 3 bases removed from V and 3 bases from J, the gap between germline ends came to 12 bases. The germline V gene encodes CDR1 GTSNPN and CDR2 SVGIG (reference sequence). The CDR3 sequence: CAWRADSRYEQYF. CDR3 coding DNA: TGTGCCTGGAGAGCGGACAGTCGCTACGAGCAGTACTTC. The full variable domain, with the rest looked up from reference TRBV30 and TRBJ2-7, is SQTIHQWPATLVQPVGSPLSLECTVEGTSNPNLYWYRQAAGRGLQLLFYSVGIGQISSEVPQNLSASRPQDRQFILSSKKLLLSDSGFYLCAWRADSRYEQYFGPGTRLTVT.

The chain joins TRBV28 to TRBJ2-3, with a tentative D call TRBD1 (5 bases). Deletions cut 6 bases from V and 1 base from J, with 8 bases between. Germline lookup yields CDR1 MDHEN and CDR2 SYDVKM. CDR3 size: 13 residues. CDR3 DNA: TGTGCCAGCAGATTACAGGGCACAGATACGCAGTATTTT. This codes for CASRLQGTDTQYF.

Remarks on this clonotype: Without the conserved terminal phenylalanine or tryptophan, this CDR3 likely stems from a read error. The CDR3 DNA reads TGTGCCTGGGGCCCCTCTGGAAACACCATATATCTT. It codes for CAWGPSGNTIYL. The chain combines TRBV7-9 with TRBJ1-3; weak D call: TRBD1 (5 bases). There are 12 residues in the CDR3. V lost 11 bases and J lost 0, with 8 bases in between. Germline V gene sequence: CDR1 SEHNR, CDR2 FQNEAQ (reference sequence).

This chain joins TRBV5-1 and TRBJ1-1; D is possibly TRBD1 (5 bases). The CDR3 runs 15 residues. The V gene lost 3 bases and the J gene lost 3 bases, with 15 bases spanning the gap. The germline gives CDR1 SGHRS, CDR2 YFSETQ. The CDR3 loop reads CASSYIQVEDTEAFF. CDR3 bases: TGCGCCAGCAGCTACATACAGGTTGAGGACACTGAAGCTTTCTTT.

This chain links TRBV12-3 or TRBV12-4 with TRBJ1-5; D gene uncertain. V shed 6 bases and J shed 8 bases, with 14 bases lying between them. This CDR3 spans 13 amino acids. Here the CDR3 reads CASSTDPWEPQHF. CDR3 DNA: TGTGCCAGCAGCACCGACCCCTGGGAGCCCCAGCATTTT.

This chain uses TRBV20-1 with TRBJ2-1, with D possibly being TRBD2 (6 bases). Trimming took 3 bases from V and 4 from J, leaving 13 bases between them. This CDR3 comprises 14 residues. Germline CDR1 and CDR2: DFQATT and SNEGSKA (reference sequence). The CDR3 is CSASWLALYNEQFF. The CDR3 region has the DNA TGCAGTGCTAGTTGGCTAGCGCTTTACAATGAGCAGTTCTTC.

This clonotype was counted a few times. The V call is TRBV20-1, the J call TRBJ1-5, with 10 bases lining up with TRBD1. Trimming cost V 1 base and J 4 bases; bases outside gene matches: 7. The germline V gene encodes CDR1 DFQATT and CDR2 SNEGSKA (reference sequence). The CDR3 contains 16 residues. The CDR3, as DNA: TGCAGTGCTAGAGGGTGGTCGGGACAGGGGAATCAGCCCCAGCATTTT. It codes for CSARGWSGQGNQPQHF.

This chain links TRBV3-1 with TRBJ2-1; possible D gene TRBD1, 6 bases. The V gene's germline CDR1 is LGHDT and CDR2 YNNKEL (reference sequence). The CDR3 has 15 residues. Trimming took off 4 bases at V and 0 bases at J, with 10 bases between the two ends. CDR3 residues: CASSRDKSSYNEQFF. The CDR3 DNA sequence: TGTGCCAGCAGCCGGGACAAAAGCTCCTACAATGAGCAGTTCTTC.